Below, one T cell receptor beta chain is given with its context. Recruitment covered about 26 US areas and drew participants whose ages spanned about 18 to 90 years. Participant reports of clinical history set cohort assignment. The sample originates from a study of blood T cell repertoires in COVID-19. As originally analysed: For nucleated cells, counts were estimated from reference gene primer amplification. Assay: immunoSEQ multiplex PCR; the TCRdb copy retains only in-frame clones and omits some. The DNA gave D and trimming, while V, J and clone size come from that table. The sample has some 300,000 clones; about 90% are singletons. The source is a woman aged 45-65 years who had been exposed to COVID-19. The sequenced material came from PBMCs or T cells enriched from blood (not recorded which).

CDR3 region: CASRVDYLLGTEAFF. Written as DNA, the CDR3 is TGTGCCAGCAGGGTAGACTATCTTTTAGGCACTGAAGCTTTCTTT. The rearrangement links TRBV2 to TRBJ1-1; D is ambiguous. V was cut by 6 bases and J by 4 bases, with 18 bases left in between. Per germline, CDR1 SNHLY and CDR2 FYNNEI. CDR3 length: 15 residues.